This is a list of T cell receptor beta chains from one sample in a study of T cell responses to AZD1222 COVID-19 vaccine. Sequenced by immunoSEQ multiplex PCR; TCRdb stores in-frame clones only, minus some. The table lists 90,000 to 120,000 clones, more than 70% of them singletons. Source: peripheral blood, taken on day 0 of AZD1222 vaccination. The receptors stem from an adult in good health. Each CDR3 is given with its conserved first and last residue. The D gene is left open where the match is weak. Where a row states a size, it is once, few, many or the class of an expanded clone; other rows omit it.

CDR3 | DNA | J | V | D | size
CASSARGQGQAQHF | TGTGCCAGCAGCGCCCGAGGACAGGGTCAAGCCCAGCATTTT | TRBJ1-5 | TRBV7-2 | TRBD1 | .
CASNPPTGSSYEQYF | TGTGCCAGCAACCCACCGACAGGGAGCTCCTACGAGCAGTACTTC | TRBJ2-7 | TRBV2 | TRBD1 | .
CAITTERDQPQHF | TGTGCCATCACGACAGAGCGAGATCAGCCCCAGCATTTT | TRBJ1-5 | TRBV10-3 | . | .
CASSASGGAVNEQFF | TGTGCCAGCAGTGCATCAGGGGGCGCGGTCAATGAGCAGTTCTTC | TRBJ2-1 | TRBV2 | TRBD1 | .
CASSSRGYEAFF | TGTGCCAGCAGTTCACGAGGGTATGAAGCTTTCTTT | TRBJ1-1 | TRBV12-3/TRBV12-4 | . | few
CASSYSDLAQNTEAFF | TGTGCCAGCAGTTACAGTGATTTGGCTCAGAACACTGAAGCTTTCTTT | TRBJ1-1 | TRBV6-5 | . | .
CASSLGRGSGANVLTF | TGTGCCAGCAGTTTAGGCAGGGGCTCTGGGGCCAACGTCCTGACTTTC | TRBJ2-6 | TRBV28 | . | many
CASSFATGGFYEQYF | TGTGCCAGCAGTTTCGCTACAGGGGGCTTCTACGAGCAGTACTTC | TRBJ2-7 | TRBV27 | TRBD1 | .
CASSLQGLETQYF | TGCGCCAGCAGCTTACAGGGGCTAGAGACCCAGTACTTC | TRBJ2-5 | TRBV5-1 | TRBD1 | .
CASSQSAGSGANVLTF | TGCGCCAGCAGCCAGTCGGCTGGCTCTGGGGCCAACGTCCTGACTTTC | TRBJ2-6 | TRBV4-3 | . | .
CASSVGGTTYEQYF | TGTGCCAGCAGCGTAGGGGGGACTACCTACGAGCAGTACTTC | TRBJ2-7 | TRBV9 | TRBD2 | .
CASSHRGQDYEQYF | TGTGCCAGCAGTCACAGGGGGCAGGACTACGAGCAGTACTTC | TRBJ2-7 | TRBV6-5 | TRBD1 | .
CASSLGSAKNYGYTF | TGTGCCAGCAGCTTAGGGTCCGCAAAAAACTATGGCTACACCTTC | TRBJ1-2 | TRBV11-2 | . | once
CSVGARDRPYGYTF | TGCAGCGTTGGGGCAAGGGACAGACCTTATGGCTACACCTTC | TRBJ1-2 | TRBV29-1 | TRBD1 | .
CASRFRDRGIYGYTF | TGTGCCAGCAGGTTCCGGGACAGAGGGATTTATGGCTACACCTTC | TRBJ1-2 | TRBV28 | TRBD1 | .
CASTRTRGSEQYF | TGTGCCAGCACCCGAACCCGAGGGAGTGAGCAGTACTTC | TRBJ2-7 | TRBV7-2 | . | .
CASSLWSFAGLAANEKLFF | TGTGCCAGCAGCCTATGGTCGTTTGCAGGGCTCGCGGCTAATGAAAAACTGTTTTTT | TRBJ1-4 | TRBV28 | . | .
CASSGTGGYEQYF | TGTGCCAGCAGTGGAACAGGGGGCTATGAGCAGTACTTC | TRBJ2-7 | TRBV2 | TRBD1 | .
CASSYSTGGSGNTIYF | TGTGCCAGCAGTTACTCGACCGGGGGGTCTGGAAACACCATATATTTT | TRBJ1-3 | TRBV6-2/TRBV6-3 | . | once
CASSLALFGTPHSYEQYF | TGTGCCAGCAGCTTAGCGCTTTTCGGGACTCCCCATTCCTACGAGCAGTACTTC | TRBJ2-7 | TRBV7-8 | . | .
CALGRGTTNEKLFF | TGTGCCCTGGGTCGGGGTACAACTAATGAAAAACTGTTTTTT | TRBJ1-4 | TRBV6-5 | . | .
CASSALAGYTDTQYF | TGTGCCAGCTCAGCTCTAGCGGGATACACAGATACGCAGTATTTT | TRBJ2-3 | TRBV18 | TRBD2 | .